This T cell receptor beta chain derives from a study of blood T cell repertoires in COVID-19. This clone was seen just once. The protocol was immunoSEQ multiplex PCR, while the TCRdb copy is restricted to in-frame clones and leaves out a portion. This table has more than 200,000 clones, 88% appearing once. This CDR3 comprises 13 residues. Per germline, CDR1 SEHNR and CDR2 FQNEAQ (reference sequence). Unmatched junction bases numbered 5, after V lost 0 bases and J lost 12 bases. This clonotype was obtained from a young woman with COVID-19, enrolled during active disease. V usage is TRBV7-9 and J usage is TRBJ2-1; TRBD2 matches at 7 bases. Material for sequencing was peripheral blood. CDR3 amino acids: CASSLAGAGVQFF. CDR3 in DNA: TGTGCCAGCAGCTTAGCCGGCGCGGGAGTGCAGTTCTTC.